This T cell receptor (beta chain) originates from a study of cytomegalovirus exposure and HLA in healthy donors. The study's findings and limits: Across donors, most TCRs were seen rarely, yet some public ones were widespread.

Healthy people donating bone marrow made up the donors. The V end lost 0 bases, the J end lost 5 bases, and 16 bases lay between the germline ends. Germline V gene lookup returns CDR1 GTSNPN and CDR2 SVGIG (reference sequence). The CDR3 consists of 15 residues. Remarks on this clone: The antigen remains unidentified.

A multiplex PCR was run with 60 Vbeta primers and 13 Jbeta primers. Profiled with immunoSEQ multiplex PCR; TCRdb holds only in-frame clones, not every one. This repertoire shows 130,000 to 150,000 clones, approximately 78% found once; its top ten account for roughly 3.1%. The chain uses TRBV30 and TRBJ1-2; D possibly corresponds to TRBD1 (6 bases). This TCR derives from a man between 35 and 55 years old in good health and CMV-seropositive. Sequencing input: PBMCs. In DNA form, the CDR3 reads TGTGCCTGGAGTGTATTGTCGGGGGGCGGGTATGGCTACACCTTC. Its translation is CAWSVLSGGGYGYTF.